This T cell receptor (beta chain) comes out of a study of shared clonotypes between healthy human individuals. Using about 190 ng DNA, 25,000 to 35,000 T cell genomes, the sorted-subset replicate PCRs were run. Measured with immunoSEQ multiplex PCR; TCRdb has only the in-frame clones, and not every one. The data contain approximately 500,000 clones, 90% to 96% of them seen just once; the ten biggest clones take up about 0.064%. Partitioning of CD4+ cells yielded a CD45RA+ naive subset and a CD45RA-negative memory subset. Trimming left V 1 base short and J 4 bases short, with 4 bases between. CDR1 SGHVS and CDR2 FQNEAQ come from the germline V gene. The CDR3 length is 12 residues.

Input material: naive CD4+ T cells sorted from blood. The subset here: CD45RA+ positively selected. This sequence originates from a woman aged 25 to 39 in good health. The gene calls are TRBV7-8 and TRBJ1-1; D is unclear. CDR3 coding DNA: TGTGCCAGCAGCTTAGGGCGCACTGAAGCTTTCTTT. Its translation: CASSLGRTEAFF. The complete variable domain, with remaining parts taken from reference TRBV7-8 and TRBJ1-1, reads GAGVSQSPRYKVAKRGQDVALRCDPISGHVSLFWYQQALGQGPEFLTYFQNEAQLDKSGLPSDRFFAERPEGSVSTLKIQRTQQEDSAVYLCASSLGRTEAFFGQGTRLTVV.